This TCR beta chain was obtained from a study of cytomegalovirus exposure and HLA in healthy donors. This clone was seen once. This CDR3 region has 14 residues. Germline lookup yields CDR1 SGHAT and CDR2 FQNNGV. V was trimmed by 4 bases and J by 3 bases, leaving 9 bases between them. Primers: 60 Vbeta forward and 13 Jbeta reverse. Method: immunoSEQ multiplex PCR; TCRdb's copy keeps in-frame clones and lacks some. Here the sample spans about 50,000 clones, 80% being singletons. The sample taken for sequencing was PBMCs. The receptor was isolated from a man younger than 45 in good health and CMV-seropositive. The chain recombines TRBV11-2 with TRBJ2-2, with D perhaps TRBD1 (6 bases). CDR3 nucleotide sequence: TGTGCCAGCAGCTATGGACAGCACACCGGGGAGCTGTTTTTT. It encodes CASSYGQHTGELFF.